Following are 28 T cell receptor beta chains from one sample sequenced in a study of HIV-infected patients and healthy controls. Follow-up blood was drawn about 14 weeks, roughly three months, after antiretroviral therapy began. No cell fractionation was done, so the repertoire covers all unsorted peripheral blood T cells. 500 ng RNA was reverse transcribed with alpha and beta constant-region primers. Each of the alpha and beta chains got its own library through chain-specific third strand synthesis with indices. TCRdb independently ran MiXCR on the 5' RACE reads; one entry per CDR3 protein. The sample has under 10,000 distinct CDR3 sequences, about 8.4% seen once. The specimen was blood, collected during antiretroviral therapy. The receptors come from an adult with HIV infection.

V is TRBV20-1 and J is TRBJ1-1, with TRBD1 identical over 7 bases. CDR3 length: 12 residues. The V gene end was trimmed by 6 bases and the J gene end by 3 bases; junction bases not matched to a gene: 4. Germline V gene lookup returns CDR1 DFQATT and CDR2 SNEGSKA (reference sequence). The chain's CDR3 is CSARQGDTEAFF. The CDR3 DNA is TGCAGTGCCAGACAGGGTGACACTGAAGCTTTCTTT.

This chain uses TRBV27 with TRBJ2-3; the match to TRBD1 covers 9 bases. V lost 7 bases to trimming and J lost 2 bases; unmatched junction nucleotides: 4. Germline assignment: CDR1 MNHEY and CDR2 SMNVEV (reference sequence). This CDR3 region has 14 residues. In DNA, the CDR3 is TGTGCCAGCAAAAACAGGGGGCACACAGATACGCAGTATTTT. It codes for CASKNRGHTDTQYF.

By sample share, this clonotype is medium-sized. The chain has TRBV20-1 and TRBJ2-5; 9 bases are shared with TRBD1. Trimming at V came to 8 bases and at J to 4 bases, leaving 8 bases not matched to a gene. CDR1 and CDR2 (germline): DFQATT, SNEGSKA (reference sequence). CDR3 size: 13 residues. CDR3 amino acids: CSLNRGRGETQYF. In DNA, the CDR3 is TGCAGTCTGAACAGGGGGCGGGGAGAGACCCAGTACTTC.

This clonotype rates as medium-sized. The CDR3 is CASRRTGGLEKLFF. The DNA of the CDR3 is TGTGCCAGCAGGAGGACAGGGGGCCTTGAAAAACTGTTTTTT. The rearrangement uses TRBV28 and TRBJ1-4; the match to TRBD1 covers 11 bases. CDR1 is MDHEN and CDR2 is SYDVKM in the germline V gene. There are 14 residues in the CDR3. J gave up 7 bases and V 6 bases, and 4 bases lay outside the gene matches.

This chain uses TRBV30 with TRBJ1-2, with D hard to call. Trimming left V 0 bases short and J 8 bases short, with 10 bases between. Germline V CDR1 and CDR2: GTSNPN, SVGIG (reference sequence). The CDR3 contains 12 residues. In DNA, the CDR3 is TGTGCCTGGAGTGTACTTACGGTCGGCTACACCTTC. Protein sequence: CAWSVLTVGYTF.

This chain connects TRBV28 to TRBJ2-6; TRBD1 matches at 9 bases. The CDR3 totals 17 residues. Looked up from germline, CDR1 is MDHEN and CDR2 is SYDVKM. Germline trimming cut 4 bases from V and 2 bases from J; bases unmatched to any gene: 6. The CDR3: CASSSGQGDPGANVLTF. As DNA, the CDR3 is TGTGCCAGCAGTTCGGGACAGGGAGATCCTGGGGCCAACGTCCTGACTTTC.

This clonotype is classed as medium-sized (0.01 to 0.1%). This rearrangement joins TRBV6-6 to TRBJ2-5; TRBD1 matches at 7 bases. V lost 2 bases and J lost 5; bases outside the gene matches: 8. The CDR3 runs to 15 residues. The germline gives CDR1 MNHNY, CDR2 SVGAGI (reference sequence). The CDR3 DNA reads TGTGCCAGCAGTTACGGCACAGGGGTGGGGGAGACCCAGTACTTC. Translated: CASSYGTGVGETQYF.

This clonotype was seen ten or more times. The rearrangement joins TRBV14 to TRBJ2-5; D is uncertain. Trimming took off 3 bases at V and 0 bases at J, with 5 bases between the two ends. The CDR3 consists of 13 residues. Germline V gives CDR1 SGHDN, CDR2 FVKESK. CDR3 residues: CASSHRNQETQYF. CDR3 bases: TGTGCCAGCAGCCACAGGAACCAAGAGACCCAGTACTTC. The full variable domain, rest sourced from reference TRBV14 and TRBJ2-5, is EAGVTQFPSHSVIEKGQTVTLRCDPISGHDNLYWYRRVMGKEIKFLLHFVKESKQDESGMPNNRFLAERTGGTYSTLKVQPAELEDSGVYFCASSHRNQETQYFGPGTRLLVL.

The rearrangement uses TRBV5-4 and TRBJ1-6, with a weak D call TRBD1 (6 bases). The CDR3 spans 18 residues. Germline-derived CDR1 and CDR2 are SGHNT and YYREEE (reference sequence). The germline V and J ends were trimmed by 0 bases and 0 bases, with 13 bases remaining between them. This CDR3 is CASSLVIGGPSYNSPLHF. The CDR3 nucleotides read TGTGCCAGCAGCTTGGTTATTGGGGGGCCCTCCTATAATTCACCCCTCCACTTT.

This clonotype was counted between two and nine times. This chain uses TRBV5-1 with TRBJ2-5; 8 positions agree with TRBD2. Germline assignment: CDR1 SGHRS and CDR2 YFSETQ. The CDR3 runs 16 residues. V dropped 0 bases and J dropped 2; count of bases not matched to a gene: 6. The CDR3 protein is CASSLAPAGAQETQYF. In DNA form, the CDR3 reads TGCGCCAGCAGCTTGGCCCCAGCGGGGGCGCAAGAGACCCAGTACTTC.

This clonotype is categorized as medium-sized. V gene TRBV7-9 combines with J gene TRBJ2-5, with no clear D. Germline lookup yields CDR1 SEHNR and CDR2 FQNEAQ (reference sequence). Trimming took 5 bases from V and 5 from J, leaving 18 bases between them. There are 15 residues in the CDR3. Written as DNA, the CDR3 is TGTGCCAGCAGCCCTGGGGTGTTTACAATGGAGACCCAGTACTTC. Translation: CASSPGVFTMETQYF.

The count of this clonotype is one. In DNA form, the CDR3 reads TGCGCCAGCAGCCAGGAACCTACTAGCGGAAAAGAGACCCAGTACTTC. Translated: CASSQEPTSGKETQYF. This chain links TRBV4-3 with TRBJ2-5; TRBD2 matches 8 bases. V was pared by 3 bases and J by 3 bases, with 9 bases of the junction left unmatched. CDR3 length: 16 residues. The germline gives CDR1 LGHNA, CDR2 YSLEER.

V and J are TRBV6-2 or TRBV6-3 and TRBJ2-2, with 10 bases lining up with TRBD2. Germline V gene lookup returns CDR1 MNHEY and CDR2 SVGEGT. The trim removed 1 base at V and 6 bases at J, leaving 8 bases unmatched. This CDR3 contains 17 residues. The CDR3 here is CASSYLLAGGSAGELFF. Here the CDR3 DNA reads TGTGCCAGCAGTTACTTATTAGCGGGAGGAAGTGCCGGGGAGCTGTTTTTT.

In the case of this clonotype: The junction shows a germline mismatch at one end, possibly a read error. The V gene is TRBV7-2, the J gene TRBJ2-5, with D possibly called TRBD1 or TRBD2 (6 bases each). This CDR3 has 14 residues. Germline CDR1 SGHTA, CDR2 FQGNSA. The CDR3 spells CASSLSGGQETRYF. The CDR3 nucleotides are TGTGCCAGCAGCTTAAGTGGGGGGCAAGAGACCCGGTACTTC.

This clonotype was observed at least ten times. The chain carries TRBV9 and TRBJ2-1, with 7 bases that match TRBD2. Germline V gene sequence: CDR1 SGDLS, CDR2 YYNGEE. Trimming cost V 3 bases and J 5 bases; bases outside gene matches: 11. The CDR3 is made up of 16 amino acids. In DNA form, the CDR3 reads TGTGCCAGCAGCGCCCCAGGAGGACTAGACGACAATGAGCAGTTCTTC. Residues: CASSAPGGLDDNEQFF.

Details on this clonotype: A much larger clone differs from this one at a single base, so this may be a read error. The chain has TRBV19 and TRBJ2-3; 13 bases fit TRBD2. CDR1 LNHDA and CDR2 SQIVND come from the germline V gene (reference sequence). The CDR3 loop spans 16 amino acids. CDR3 sequence: CASSTLAGGLSDKQYF. The CDR3 DNA reads TGTGCCAGTAGCACACTAGCGGGGGGGCTGTCAGATAAGCAGTATTTT.

This chain connects TRBV19 to TRBJ2-7; D might be TRBD1 or TRBD2, each matching 6 bases. Trimming removed 4 bases from V and 7 bases from J, with 14 bases in between. Germline-derived CDR1 and CDR2 are LNHDA and SQIVND (reference sequence). This CDR3 has 13 amino acids. The CDR3 DNA follows: TGTGCCAGTAGTACACAAGGGGGGCGAGAGCAGTACTTC. Amino acid sequence: CASSTQGGREQYF.

This clonotype is labeled as medium-sized. The gene calls are TRBV15 and TRBJ2-3; 10 bases line up with TRBD2. The CDR3 is 16 residues long. The V gene's germline CDR1 is LNHNV and CDR2 YYDKDF (reference sequence). V lost 0 bases to trimming and J lost 4 bases; unmatched junction nucleotides: 4. CDR3 DNA sequence: TGTGCCACCAGCAGAGATCGAGCGGGAGGGGCAGATACGCAGTATTTT. Residues: CATSRDRAGGADTQYF.

The V gene is TRBV27, the J gene TRBJ2-3; TRBD2 aligns across 9 bases. CDR1 is MNHEY, CDR2 SMNVEV, per germline (reference sequence). Trimming cost V 7 bases and J 7 bases; bases outside gene matches: 9. The CDR3 runs 14 residues. CDR3 in amino acids: CASTRTSASNTQYF. Written as DNA, the CDR3 is TGTGCCAGCACGAGGACTAGCGCCTCCAATACGCAGTATTTT.

This clonotype is classed as medium-sized. The chain links TRBV6-5 to TRBJ1-1, with 8 bases matching TRBD1. In germline, CDR1 is MNHEY, CDR2 SVGAGI. The CDR3 contains 14 residues. J gave up 5 bases and V 6 bases, and 8 bases lay outside the gene matches. For the CDR3, the DNA is TGTGCCAGCAGCCGTGGACAGGGAGGAACTGAAGCTTTCTTT. Translated, it gives CASSRGQGGTEAFF.

There are many counts of this clonotype. The chain employs TRBV6-5 and TRBJ1-3, with D uncertain. CDR1 and CDR2 (germline): MNHEY, SVGAGI. The CDR3 covers 15 residues. The germline V and J ends were trimmed by 6 bases and 0 bases, with 12 bases remaining between them. The CDR3, as DNA: TGTGCCAGCAGAGACGGGCAGTTCTCTGGAAACACCATATATTTT. Translating gives CASRDGQFSGNTIYF.

This clonotype was recorded at least ten times. The CDR3 region is CASSWDRESEGYTF. CDR3 coding DNA: TGTGCCAGCAGCTGGGACAGGGAATCAGAGGGCTACACCTTC. The chain has TRBV25-1 and TRBJ1-2, with 9 bases that match TRBD1. Germline assignment: CDR1 MGHDK and CDR2 SYGVNS. This CDR3 is built from 14 residues. V shed 6 bases, J shed 8 bases, and the junction held 10 bases outside the gene matches.

By frequency in the sample, this clonotype is medium-sized. This chain links TRBV12-3 or TRBV12-4 with TRBJ2-3; TRBD1 matches 7 bases. V lost 3 bases, J lost 3 bases, and 3 bases stayed unmatched. CDR3 size: 14 residues. The CDR3, as DNA: TGTGCCAGCAGTTTGTCAGGGGGTACAGATACGCAGTATTTT. Its translation is CASSLSGGTDTQYF.

Ten or more counts support this clonotype. V and J are TRBV20-1 and TRBJ2-5, with D uncertain. The CDR3 sequence is 14 residues long. Germline lookup yields CDR1 DFQATT and CDR2 SNEGSKA (reference sequence). CDR3 sequence (DNA): TGCAGCAGTCACTCGGTGGTGGACCAAGAGACCCAGTACTTC. Translated: CSSHSVVDQETQYF.

This clonotype has at least ten counts. J is TRBJ2-1 and V is TRBV7-9; the match to TRBD2 covers 7 bases. Trimming removed 6 bases from V and 0 bases from J; junction bases left unmatched: 5. In germline, CDR1 is SEHNR, CDR2 FQNEAQ (reference sequence). CDR3 size: 15 residues. CDR3 in DNA: TGTGCCAGCAGACAAGCGGGGAGCTCCTACAATGAGCAGTTCTTC. The encoded protein is CASRQAGSSYNEQFF.

This clonotype was found many times. The chain combines TRBV10-3 with TRBJ2-3; perhaps TRBD1 as D (5 bases). The germline V and J ends were trimmed by 4 bases and 3 bases, with 11 bases remaining between them. From germline, CDR1 is ENHRY and CDR2 SYGVKD. The CDR3 totals 14 residues. Here the CDR3 reads CAISVGSGTDTQYF. The CDR3 DNA sequence: TGTGCCATCAGTGTCGGCTCAGGGACAGATACGCAGTATTTT.

This clonotype was recorded a few times. J is TRBJ2-3 and V is TRBV11-2; TRBD2 matches at 8 bases. V was clipped by 3 bases and J by 0 bases; unmatched bases: 5. This CDR3 contains 16 residues. Germline CDR1 is SGHAT and CDR2 is FQNNGV. The CDR3 DNA reads as TGTGCCAGCAGCTTCCGAGCGGGGGCGAGCACAGATACGCAGTATTTT. This encodes CASSFRAGASTDTQYF.

This rearrangement joins TRBV4-1 to TRBJ1-1; TRBD1 matches 8 bases. Trimming cost V 2 bases and J 1 base; bases outside gene matches: 15. Looked up from germline, CDR1 is MGHRA and CDR2 is YSYEKL. This CDR3 comprises 19 residues. The CDR3: CASSQRSGGQNGPNTEAFF. As DNA, the CDR3 is TGCGCCAGCAGCCAAAGGTCAGGGGGCCAGAACGGCCCGAACACTGAAGCTTTCTTT.